Listed below are T cell receptor beta chains from one sample, sequenced in a study of a mutant IDH1 vaccine in newly diagnosed glioma. No antigen is known for these receptors. TCRdb keeps only in-frame clones here, not all; method: immunoSEQ multiplex PCR. The sample consists of some 130,000 clones, around four fifths of them appearing once. The sequenced sample was PBMCs, obtained from a glioma patient whose treatment included an IDH1 peptide vaccine. These receptors all come from a man aged 35-49 years with glioma. Each CDR3 is given with its conserved first and last residue. A D gene is named only where the DNA matches it firmly. Rows give clone size only sometimes, using once, few, many, or a class for an expanded clone.

d_gene	j_gene	abundance	len	v_gene	CDR3nt	CDR3aa
TRBD1	TRBJ1-5	-	18	TRBV2	TGTGCCAGCAGTACCCAAACACCACAGGGGTTGGGGAATCAGCCCCAGCATTTT	CASSTQTPQGLGNQPQHF
TRBD1	TRBJ2-2	-	16	TRBV11-2	TGTGCCAGCAGCTTAGTACCAGGGGGCGTCACCGGGGAGCTGTTTTTT	CASSLVPGGVTGELFF
-	TRBJ1-5	-	16	TRBV19	TGTGCCAGTAACGCCGCCGGGAGCAGCAGCAATCAGCCCCAGCATTTT	CASNAAGSSSNQPQHF
-	TRBJ2-7	-	13	TRBV28	TGTGCCAGCAGGGGGACGGGGCCCTACGAGCAGTACTTC	CASRGTGPYEQYF
-	TRBJ2-1	few	15	TRBV2	TGTGCCAGCAGTGAGACAGGAGAGGTAATAGATGAGCAGTTCTTC	CASSETGEVIDEQFF
-	TRBJ2-1	-	13	TRBV5-4	TGTGCCAGCAGCTTGGATCAGGTGGGAGAGCAGTTCTTC	CASSLDQVGEQFF
TRBD1	TRBJ2-7	-	17	TRBV5-6	TGTGCCAGCAGCTTGGGTGAACTCAGGGGGAGCTTTCACGAGCAGTACTTC	CASSLGELRGSFHEQYF
TRBD1	TRBJ2-2	-	15	TRBV5-1	TGCGCCAGCAGCCCGGGACAGCCTAACACCGGGGAGCTGTTTTTT	CASSPGQPNTGELFF
-	TRBJ2-7	-	14	TRBV2	TGTGCCAGTTCAATCACAGGGTCCTCCTACGAGCAGTACTTC	CASSITGSSYEQYF
-	TRBJ2-5	-	14	TRBV6-6	TGTGCCAGCAGCACCCCCGAAGCTCGAGAGACCCAGTACTTC	CASSTPEARETQYF
-	TRBJ2-7	-	12	TRBV6-5	TGTGCCAGCAGTTACCAGGGGACCGCGCAGTACTTC	CASSYQGTAQYF
TRBD2	TRBJ2-1	-	16	TRBV7-2	TGTGCAGGGAGGAGGACTAGCGCCGCTGGGGGCGATGAGCAGTTCTTC	CAGRRTSAAGGDEQFF
TRBD2	TRBJ2-3	few	16	TRBV5-1	TGCGCCAGCAGCCGGACTAGCGGAGCAAGGACAGATACGCAGTATTTT	CASSRTSGARTDTQYF
-	TRBJ1-2	few	12	TRBV7-9	TGTGCCAGCAGCTTAGAGGAGGGTGGCTACACCTTC	CASSLEEGGYTF
TRBD2	TRBJ2-5	-	17	TRBV7-8	TGTGCCAGCAGCTTATTTTGGTCTAGCGGGAGTCTGGAGACCCAGTACTTC	CASSLFWSSGSLETQYF
TRBD2	TRBJ2-7	once	16	TRBV5-8	TGTGCCAGCAGCACCCTCGGGACTAGTTTGCTCTACGAGCAGTACTTC	CASSTLGTSLLYEQYF
-	TRBJ2-2	-	15	TRBV7-8	TGTGCCAGCAGCTCCGCGGTCCGGGGCACCGGGGAGCTGTTTTTT	CASSSAVRGTGELFF
-	TRBJ2-3	-	17	TRBV7-6	TGTGCCAGCAGCTCCCTTCCTAGCGTTTCTAGCACAGATACGCAGTATTTT	CASSSLPSVSSTDTQYF
-	TRBJ1-5	few	15	TRBV2	TGTGCCAGCAGTAGCGAGGGGGTTGGAAATCAGCCCCAGCATTTT	CASSSEGVGNQPQHF
-	TRBJ2-1	-	15	TRBV7-9	TGTGCCAGCAGCCCTCAGAGAAGCTCCTACAATGAGCAGTTCTTC	CASSPQRSSYNEQFF
-	TRBJ2-3	-	16	TRBV9	TGTGCCAGCAGCGGAGCGACGACAGAGATCACAGATACGCAGTATTTT	CASSGATTEITDTQYF
TRBD1	TRBJ1-3	-	14	TRBV19	TGTGCCAGCGAAGACAGGGGATCTGGAAACACCATATATTTT	CASEDRGSGNTIYF
TRBD1	TRBJ2-1	-	15	TRBV10-2	TGCGCCAGCAGTTTTTGGGACAGGGCCGACAATGAGCAGTTCTTC	CASSFWDRADNEQFF
TRBD2	TRBJ2-3	once	20	TRBV10-3	TGTGCCATCAGTGAGGGGGGACTAGCGGAGTCAAGTAGCCCCACAGATACGCAGTATTTT	CAISEGGLAESSSPTDTQYF